This T cell receptor (beta chain) derives from a study of blood T cell repertoires in COVID-19. The CDR3 consists of 15 residues. The germline V gene has CDR1 LNHDA and CDR2 SQIVND (reference sequence). V shed 9 bases and J 7 bases; nucleotides not matched to a gene: 17. Method: immunoSEQ multiplex PCR; TCRdb's copy keeps in-frame clones and lacks some. This table has some 290,000 clones, roughly nine tenths appearing once. The sequence was collected from a woman aged 45-65 years who had recovered from COVID-19. Sequencing input: peripheral blood. The chain joins TRBV19 to TRBJ1-2; 7 bases are a match to TRBD1. The CDR3 spells CASRDRGRNDRGYTF. The CDR3 coding sequence is TGTGCCAGCCGGGACAGAGGACGCAATGATCGTGGCTACACCTTC. Full variable domain (rest looked up from reference TRBV19 and TRBJ1-2): DGGITQSPKYLFRKEGQNVTLSCEQNLNHDAMYWYRQDPGQGLRLIYYSQIVNDFQKGDIAEGYSVSREKKESFPLTVTSAQKNPTAFYLCASRDRGRNDRGYTFGSGTRLTVV.